Described below is a single TCR beta chain sequence and its context. How the authors handled the data: It was from reference gene primer amplification that nucleated cell counts were estimated. Assay used: immunoSEQ multiplex PCR; TCRdb lists only in-frame clones, some missing. The D gene and trimming were derived from the DNA, and the V and J assignments and clone size from that table. Seen here are under 150,000 clones, around nine tenths observed once, and the top ten hold less than 8.5%. From germline, CDR1 is LGHNA and CDR2 YSLEER. The CDR3 is 13 residues long. The J segment lost 9 bases and the V segment lost 4 bases, leaving 8 bases of the junction unmatched. This sample is drawn from a study of blood T cell repertoires in COVID-19. About the research overall: Samples of COVID-19 (acute and convalescent) were obtained from the United States, Italy and Spain. T cells, B-cell-depleted T cells, or PBMCs supplied cDNA or gDNA.

The sample taken for sequencing was peripheral blood. This TCR was recovered from an older woman who had recovered from COVID-19. V is TRBV4-3 and J is TRBJ1-2; 7 bases match TRBD1. The chain's CDR3 is CASSPQGRISYTF. CDR3 DNA: TGCGCCAGCAGCCCACAGGGGCGTATTAGCTACACCTTC.